This TCR beta chain stems from a study of blood T cell repertoires in COVID-19. Overall study context: From the United States, Italy and Spain came samples of acute and convalescent COVID-19. T cells, B-cell-depleted T cells, or PBMCs provided the cDNA or gDNA that served as material.

Per germline, CDR1 SGHRS and CDR2 YFSETQ. Germline trimming cut 3 bases from V and 2 bases from J; bases unmatched to any gene: 9. The CDR3 totals 16 residues. Patients in Seattle were enrolled during active infection, then followed longitudinally. As processed by the authors: Amplified reference gene primers provided the basis for estimating nucleated cell counts. The protocol was immunoSEQ multiplex PCR, while the TCRdb copy is restricted to in-frame clones and leaves out a portion. The DNA was the basis for D and trimming; V, J and clone size are from that table. Of 350,000 or so clones in the sample, about nine tenths were seen once. This clone was seen a single time.

The genes are TRBV5-1 and TRBJ1-1, with 8 bases fitting TRBD1. The sample was peripheral blood. The sequence derives from a woman aged 55-70 years with COVID-19, enrolled during active disease. Here the CDR3 DNA reads TGCGCCAGCAGCTCTCAGGGGGCCGGGGGAAACACTGAAGCTTTCTTT. Its protein product is CASSSQGAGGNTEAFF.